This T cell receptor beta chain was sequenced during a study of control samples from healthy donors and cancer patients. Germline-derived CDR1 and CDR2 are MNHEY and SMNVEV (reference sequence). The CDR3 totals 13 residues. Trimming removed 7 bases from V and 4 bases from J, with 12 bases in between. Assay: immunoSEQ multiplex PCR; the TCRdb copy retains only in-frame clones and omits some. This repertoire shows some 51,000 clones, roughly 95% found once; its top ten account for 0.9% to 1.2%. The chain carries TRBV27 and TRBJ2-3, with a weak D call TRBD1 (6 bases). The sequenced material came from blood. The receptor comes from a young woman in good health. As DNA, the CDR3 is TGTGCCAGCAAACTGGGGGCCCCAGATACGCAGTATTTT. Protein: CASKLGAPDTQYF.